The rows below give T cell receptor beta chains drawn from one sample of a study of identical twins. TCRdb fed the 5' RACE reads into MiXCR, producing one record per CDR3 protein. The sample lists 1.5 million or so distinct CDR3 sequences; roughly 35% were seen once. What was sequenced was cord blood. Receptors originate from a newborn girl in good health. CDR3s include the opening cysteine and the closing phenylalanine or tryptophan. Each record gives: V gene, clone size, J gene, D gene, CDR3 protein, CDR3 DNA. D genes are given only for firm matches. Expanded clones get a size class; other rows say once, few or many, or leave the size out.

V: TRBV6-5; size: NA; J: TRBJ1-5; D: NA; CDR3: CASSSHGALYSNQPQHF; DNA: TGTGCCAGCAGTTCCCACGGGGCTCTTTATAGCAATCAGCCCCAGCATTTT
V: TRBV20-1; size: NA; J: TRBJ2-4; D: TRBD2; CDR3: CSASGTSGENIQYF; DNA: TGCAGTGCCTCCGGGACTAGCGGGGAAAACATTCAGTACTTC
V: TRBV14; size: few; J: TRBJ2-1; D: NA; CDR3: CASSLEWTYNEQFF; DNA: TGTGCCAGCAGCCTAGAATGGACCTACAATGAGCAGTTCTTC
V: TRBV4-1; size: NA; J: TRBJ2-7; D: NA; CDR3: CASSQDPAHGSYEQYF; DNA: TGCGCCAGCAGCCAAGACCCAGCGCACGGCTCCTACGAGCAGTACTTC
V: TRBV25-1; size: few; J: TRBJ1-1; D: NA; CDR3: CASSDLATNTEAFF; DNA: TGTGCCAGCAGTGATTTGGCGACGAACACTGAAGCTTTCTTT
V: TRBV29-1; size: many; J: TRBJ2-7; D: NA; CDR3: CSALWSRQPYEQYF; DNA: TGCAGCGCCCTGTGGTCCAGACAGCCCTACGAGCAGTACTTC
V: TRBV28; size: NA; J: TRBJ1-5; D: NA; CDR3: CASSHDLKRSQPQHF; DNA: TGTGCCAGCAGTCACGACCTAAAAAGGAGTCAGCCCCAGCATTTT
V: TRBV7-2; size: many; J: TRBJ1-2; D: NA; CDR3: CASSLEVIYGYTF; DNA: TGTGCCAGCAGCTTAGAAGTGATTTATGGCTACACCTTC
V: TRBV11-2; size: NA; J: TRBJ1-5; D: NA; CDR3: CASSLGGGDNQPQHF; DNA: TGTGCCAGCAGCTTAGGAGGGGGGGACAATCAGCCCCAGCATTTT
V: TRBV14; size: NA; J: TRBJ2-1; D: TRBD2; CDR3: CASSPQTSGSWSNEQFF; DNA: TGTGCCAGCAGCCCCCAAACTAGCGGGAGTTGGTCCAATGAGCAGTTCTTC
V: TRBV10-3; size: few; J: TRBJ2-3; D: NA; CDR3: CAIRRVLTDTQYF; DNA: TGTGCCATCAGAAGGGTTCTCACAGATACGCAGTATTTT
V: TRBV6-5; size: few; J: TRBJ2-3; D: TRBD2; CDR3: CASSSRLAVGDTQYF; DNA: TGTGCCAGCAGTTCGAGACTAGCGGTAGGGGATACGCAGTATTTT
V: TRBV28; size: few; J: TRBJ1-4; D: NA; CDR3: CASSFEGGGTNEKLFF; DNA: TGTGCCAGCAGTTTCGAGGGGGGAGGGACTAATGAAAAACTGTTTTTT
V: TRBV27; size: NA; J: TRBJ2-1; D: NA; CDR3: CASSLPGALLNEQFF; DNA: TGTGCCAGCAGTTTACCAGGGGCCCTTTTAAATGAGCAGTTCTTC
V: TRBV4-2; size: many; J: TRBJ2-3; D: TRBD1; CDR3: CASSQALTGGDTSDTQYF; DNA: TGTGCCAGCAGCCAGGCTTTAACAGGGGGCGACACCTCAGATACGCAGTATTTT
V: TRBV7-6; size: NA; J: TRBJ2-3; D: NA; CDR3: CASSAKRFPGPPDTQYF; DNA: TGTGCCAGCAGCGCAAAGAGGTTTCCGGGGCCGCCAGATACGCAGTATTTT
V: TRBV5-1; size: many; J: TRBJ2-5; D: NA; CDR3: CASSLAIPGETQYF; DNA: TGCGCCAGCAGCTTGGCCATCCCCGGAGAGACCCAGTACTTC
V: TRBV14; size: NA; J: TRBJ2-7; D: NA; CDR3: CASSQEAPGAVYHEQYF; DNA: TGTGCCAGCAGCCAAGAAGCCCCCGGGGCGGTTTACCACGAGCAGTACTTC
V: TRBV24-1; size: NA; J: TRBJ1-2; D: NA; CDR3: CATSARLGTLYGYTF; DNA: TGTGCCACCAGTGCTCGCCTCGGGACTCTCTATGGCTACACCTTC
V: TRBV12-3/TRBV12-4; size: once; J: TRBJ1-5; D: NA; CDR3: CASSSWGRGGSNQPQHF; DNA: TGTGCCAGCAGTTCATGGGGGAGGGGAGGGAGCAATCAGCCCCAGCATTTT
V: TRBV9; size: few; J: TRBJ1-3; D: NA; CDR3: CASSAHDLGNTIYF; DNA: TGTGCCAGCAGCGCCCACGACCTGGGAAACACCATATATTTT
V: TRBV6-5; size: NA; J: TRBJ2-1; D: NA; CDR3: CASRQREEGPYNEQFF; DNA: TGTGCCAGCAGACAACGTGAGGAGGGCCCCTACAATGAGCAGTTCTTC
V: TRBV6-5; size: few; J: TRBJ1-6; D: NA; CDR3: CASSYVAGGYNSPLHF; DNA: TGTGCCAGCAGTTATGTGGCCGGGGGTTATAATTCACCCCTCCACTTT
V: TRBV14; size: few; J: TRBJ2-7; D: NA; CDR3: CASGNRFYEQYF; DNA: TGTGCCAGCGGGAACAGGTTCTACGAGCAGTACTTC
V: TRBV12-3/TRBV12-4; size: few; J: TRBJ2-3; D: TRBD2; CDR3: CASSFSSLAGGTQYF; DNA: TGTGCCAGCAGTTTCTCTTCCCTAGCGGGCGGTACGCAGTATTTT
V: TRBV6-4; size: NA; J: TRBJ2-3; D: TRBD1; CDR3: CASSDSKPGQGEGCGTDTQYF; DNA: TGTGCCAGCAGTGACTCGAAGCCGGGACAGGGGGAAGGCTGTGGCACAGATACGCAGTATTTT
V: TRBV2; size: few; J: TRBJ1-2; D: NA; CDR3: CASSETPYPRLSYGYTF; DNA: TGTGCCAGCAGTGAAACCCCGTACCCTCGACTGAGCTATGGCTACACCTTC
V: TRBV5-1; size: many; J: TRBJ2-3; D: TRBD2; CDR3: CASSLAGEDTQYF; DNA: TGTGCCAGCAGCTTGGCGGGAGAAGATACGCAGTATTTT
V: TRBV6-6; size: few; J: TRBJ2-1; D: TRBD2; CDR3: CASSYAAGGYNEQFF; DNA: TGTGCCAGCAGTTACGCGGCGGGAGGTTACAATGAGCAGTTCTTC
V: TRBV20-1; size: few; J: TRBJ1-4; D: NA; CDR3: CSARDHRGVGEKLFF; DNA: TGCAGTGCTAGAGATCATCGGGGCGTGGGGGAAAAACTGTTTTTT
V: TRBV4-1; size: NA; J: TRBJ1-4; D: NA; CDR3: CASSQAPATNEKLFF; DNA: TGCGCCAGCAGCCAAGCCCCCGCAACTAATGAAAAACTGTTTTTT
V: TRBV18; size: once; J: TRBJ1-5; D: TRBD1; CDR3: CASSQGQGSQPQHF; DNA: TGTGCCAGCTCACAGGGACAGGGAAGCCAGCCCCAGCATTTT
V: TRBV28; size: few; J: TRBJ2-1; D: NA; CDR3: CASSLAGWYNEQFF; DNA: TGTGCCAGCAGTTTAGCGGGGTGGTACAATGAGCAGTTCTTC
V: TRBV20-1; size: NA; J: TRBJ1-5; D: NA; CDR3: CSAGKPYQPQHF; DNA: TGCAGTGCTGGCAAGCCTTATCAGCCCCAGCATTTT
V: TRBV29-1; size: NA; J: TRBJ2-7; D: TRBD1; CDR3: CSVTGTGRNEQYF; DNA: TGCAGCGTCACCGGGACAGGGCGCAATGAGCAGTACTTC
V: TRBV7-9; size: few; J: TRBJ1-6; D: TRBD1; CDR3: CASSLLNRGHNSPLHF; DNA: TGTGCCAGCAGCTTGCTTAACAGGGGGCATAATTCACCCCTCCACTTT
V: TRBV10-3; size: NA; J: TRBJ2-7; D: NA; CDR3: CAISPSPSGEQYF; DNA: TGTGCCATCAGTCCCAGCCCATCTGGCGAGCAGTACTTC
V: TRBV12-3/TRBV12-4; size: NA; J: TRBJ2-2; D: NA; CDR3: CASSLKVHTGELFF; DNA: TGTGCCAGCAGTTTAAAGGTTCACACCGGGGAGCTGTTTTTT
V: TRBV5-1; size: few; J: TRBJ2-5; D: TRBD2; CDR3: CASSRLAGNGETQYF; DNA: TGCGCCAGCAGTCGACTAGCGGGGAATGGGGAGACCCAGTACTTC
V: TRBV29-1; size: few; J: TRBJ1-2; D: NA; CDR3: CSVAHKGILYGYTF; DNA: TGCAGCGTTGCTCACAAGGGAATACTCTATGGCTACACCTTC
V: TRBV2; size: NA; J: TRBJ1-6; D: NA; CDR3: CGSFQSSYNSPLHF; DNA: TGCGGCTCATTTCAGAGCTCCTATAATTCACCCCTCCACTTT
V: TRBV29-1; size: many; J: TRBJ2-7; D: NA; CDR3: CSVGVGNRGRYEQYF; DNA: TGCAGCGTTGGAGTAGGGAACCGGGGTCGCTACGAGCAGTACTTC
V: TRBV3-1; size: NA; J: TRBJ2-5; D: TRBD2; CDR3: CASSHGRLAGDQETQYF; DNA: TGTGCCAGCAGCCACGGACGACTAGCGGGGGACCAAGAGACCCAGTACTTC
V: TRBV12-3/TRBV12-4; size: NA; J: TRBJ2-3; D: NA; CDR3: CVSSLSHTGYTQYF; DNA: TGTGTCAGCAGTTTATCGCACACGGGTTATACGCAGTATTTT
V: TRBV7-2; size: NA; J: TRBJ2-3; D: NA; CDR3: CASSLILGADTQYF; DNA: TGTGCCAGCAGCTTAATTCTGGGGGCAGATACGCAGTATTTT
V: TRBV7-2; size: few; J: TRBJ2-1; D: TRBD2; CDR3: CASSLVGGNYNEQFF; DNA: TGTGCCAGCAGCTTAGTCGGGGGGAATTACAATGAGCAGTTCTTC
V: TRBV28; size: NA; J: TRBJ2-3; D: NA; CDR3: CASSLGSGSRADTQYF; DNA: TGTGCCAGCAGTTTAGGATCCGGGAGTAGAGCAGATACGCAGTATTTT
V: TRBV29-1; size: NA; J: TRBJ1-2; D: TRBD1; CDR3: CSVADRVGYGYTF; DNA: TGCAGCGTCGCCGACAGGGTTGGCTATGGCTACACCTTC
V: TRBV20-1; size: many; J: TRBJ2-3; D: TRBD2; CDR3: CSARGRGTDTQYF; DNA: TGCAGTGCTCGGGGGAGGGGCACAGATACGCAGTATTTT
V: TRBV20-1; size: few; J: TRBJ2-5; D: NA; CDR3: CSARDTTGSSGTATQETQYF; DNA: TGCAGTGCTAGAGACACGACAGGTTCTAGCGGAACGGCCACTCAAGAGACCCAGTACTTC
V: TRBV20-1; size: many; J: TRBJ2-7; D: NA; CDR3: CSAKGGSISYEQYF; DNA: TGCAGTGCTAAAGGGGGGTCAATCTCCTACGAGCAGTACTTC
V: TRBV5-1; size: many; J: TRBJ2-1; D: NA; CDR3: CASSLGNRRDEQFF; DNA: TGCGCCAGCAGCTTGGGTAACCGACGGGATGAGCAGTTCTTC
V: TRBV29-1; size: many; J: TRBJ2-7; D: TRBD1; CDR3: CSVLGTDYEQYF; DNA: TGCAGCGTCCTCGGGACAGACTACGAGCAGTACTTC
V: TRBV3-1; size: few; J: TRBJ1-2; D: TRBD1; CDR3: CASSQYPGTGSYGYTF; DNA: TGTGCCAGCAGCCAATACCCCGGGACAGGCTCTTATGGCTACACCTTC
V: TRBV15; size: few; J: TRBJ2-3; D: TRBD2; CDR3: CATSRLPGTSVLDTQYF; DNA: TGTGCCACCAGCAGACTCCCCGGGACTAGCGTTTTAGATACGCAGTATTTT
V: TRBV6-5; size: few; J: TRBJ2-7; D: NA; CDR3: CASSYSRSGRYYEQYF; DNA: TGTGCCAGCAGTTACTCGAGGTCAGGGCGGTACTACGAGCAGTACTTC
V: TRBV27; size: many; J: TRBJ2-3; D: NA; CDR3: CASSRPLSTQYF; DNA: TGTGCCAGCAGTAGGCCCCTGAGCACGCAGTATTTT
V: TRBV7-9; size: few; J: TRBJ2-7; D: NA; CDR3: CASDPLGPRPYEQYF; DNA: TGTGCCAGCGACCCCCTGGGGCCTCGTCCCTACGAGCAGTACTTC